The 15 T cell receptor beta chains below all came from one sample that was sequenced in a study of cytomegalovirus exposure and HLA in healthy donors. 60 Vbeta and 13 Jbeta primers were used in PCR. The table came from immunoSEQ multiplex PCR; TCRdb's copy has only in-frame clones and leaves some out. The sample shows about 130,000 clones, approximately 89% of them seen only once. The sample consisted of PBMCs. Receptor source: a woman younger than 45 in good health and CMV-seropositive.

This clone was counted between two and nine times. The J gene is TRBJ2-5, the V gene TRBV11-2; 7 bases are a match to TRBD1. This CDR3 is 16 amino acids long. The V and J ends lost 5 bases and 1 base, in that order; junction bases with no gene match: 10. The V gene's germline CDR1 is SGHAT and CDR2 FQNNGV. The CDR3 loop reads CASSLSLGTVQETQYF. CDR3 sequence (DNA): TGTGCCAGCAGCCTCTCCTTAGGGACAGTCCAAGAGACCCAGTACTTC.

Only one count was recorded for this clone. Other DNA sequences within the sample encode an identical CDR3. The V gene is TRBV28, the J gene TRBJ1-5, with TRBD1 matching 8 bases. V dropped 5 bases and J dropped 0; count of bases not matched to a gene: 3. Germline V gene sequence: CDR1 MDHEN, CDR2 SYDVKM. The CDR3 has 15 amino acids. In nucleotides, the CDR3 is TGTGCCAGCAGTCTAGGGACAGGTAGCAATCAGCCCCAGCATTTT. Its translation: CASSLGTGSNQPQHF.

The chain recombines TRBV28 with TRBJ1-2, with a possible D match to TRBD1 (6 bases). CDR3 length equals 15 residues. Trimming shortened V by 2 bases and J by 4 bases, and 14 bases separated the two germline ends. Germline values: CDR1 MDHEN, CDR2 SYDVKM. CDR3 residues: CASSLGGAEGYGYTF. The DNA for the CDR3 is TGTGCCAGCAGTTTAGGGGGCGCAGAGGGCTATGGCTACACCTTC.

The chain combines TRBV7-3 with TRBJ1-2; D possibly corresponds to TRBD1 (6 bases). The CDR3 totals 13 residues. Trimming removed 5 bases at V and 6 bases at J, with 13 bases between. Germline loops: CDR1 SGHTA, CDR2 FQGTGA. This CDR3 is CASSPTGLDGYTF. CDR3 DNA sequence: TGTGCCAGCAGCCCCACAGGGTTAGATGGCTACACCTTC. The entire variable domain, with the rest obtained from reference TRBV7-3 and TRBJ1-2, is as follows: GAGVSQTPSNKVTEKGKYVELRCDPISGHTALYWYRQSLGQGPEFLIYFQGTGAADDSGLPNDRFFAVRPEGSVSTLKIQRTERGDSAVYLCASSPTGLDGYTFGSGTRLTVV.

This chain uses TRBV4-2 with TRBJ2-7; 8 bases are a match to TRBD2. The CDR3 has 17 amino acids. The germline gives CDR1 LGHNA, CDR2 YNFKEQ. The junction had 13 bases not matched to a gene; V was cut back by 1 base and J by 5 bases. CDR3 sequence reads: CASSQGPGGGSHHEQYF. DNA for the CDR3: TGTGCCAGCAGCCAAGGGCCCGGGGGGGGGAGTCATCACGAGCAGTACTTC.

This rearrangement joins TRBV6-6 to TRBJ2-2, with D tentatively TRBD1 (5 bases). Germline-derived CDR1 and CDR2 are MNHNY and SVGAGI (reference sequence). This CDR3 is built from 14 residues. Trimming stripped 1 base from V and 5 bases from J, with 8 bases between. The CDR3 loop reads CASSYLDITGELFF. The CDR3 nucleotides are TGTGCCAGCAGTTACTTGGACATAACCGGGGAGCTGTTTTTT.

The chain links TRBV29-1 to TRBJ1-2; no clear D gene. Trimming pared 3 bases from V and 6 bases from J, leaving 23 bases between. CDR3 length: 16 amino acids. The germline V gene encodes CDR1 SQVTM and CDR2 ANQGSEA. The CDR3 DNA reads as TGCAGCGTTGATCCATCAACGGGAGCCTCTTTCCATGGCTACACCTTC. Protein product: CSVDPSTGASFHGYTF.

This chain joins TRBV5-6 and TRBJ1-4, with D maybe TRBD1 (5 bases). V was shortened by 1 base and J by 6 bases, with 10 bases between the two germline ends. Germline values: CDR1 SGHDT, CDR2 YYEEEE. This CDR3 contains 14 residues. CDR3 coding DNA: TGTGCCAGCAGCTTGCGGGGGGTGGATGAAAAACTGTTTTTT. This encodes CASSLRGVDEKLFF.

The chain is built from TRBV5-1 and TRBJ2-1, with 9 positions matching TRBD1. After removal of 1 base from V and 7 bases from J, the junction contained 6 bases not matched to a gene. This CDR3 comprises 15 residues. Per the germline V gene, CDR1 is SGHRS and CDR2 is YFSETQ. This CDR3 reads CASSLFATGGNEQFF. The CDR3 DNA reads TGCGCCAGCAGCTTGTTTGCGACAGGGGGGAATGAGCAGTTCTTC.

J is TRBJ1-6 and V is TRBV6-4; D is perhaps TRBD1 (6 bases). Germline V gene lookup returns CDR1 MRHNA and CDR2 SNTAGT. Trimming stripped 8 bases from V and 6 bases from J, with 17 bases between. This CDR3 is built from 15 residues. CDR3 sequence: CASLPRQAPNSPLHF. The CDR3 DNA sequence: TGTGCCAGCCTACCCCGACAGGCGCCTAATTCACCCCTCCACTTT.

V usage is TRBV7-9 and J usage is TRBJ2-4; tentative D call: TRBD1 (5 bases). CDR1 SEHNR and CDR2 FQNEAQ come from the germline V gene (reference sequence). Trimming took off 6 bases at V and 8 bases at J, with 14 bases between the two ends. This CDR3 has 13 amino acids. The CDR3 is CASRPTQGYIQYF. The CDR3 DNA is TGTGCCAGCAGGCCCACGCAGGGTTACATTCAGTACTTC.

This clone turned up a few times. The rearrangement joins TRBV11-1 to TRBJ2-7; D perhaps matches TRBD2 (5 bases). Germline V CDR1 and CDR2: SGHAT, FQDESV (reference sequence). Trimming took 5 bases from V and 3 from J, leaving 20 bases between them. CDR3 length equals 16 residues. The CDR3 sequence: CASSDPDLPGDYEQYF. CDR3 DNA: TGTGCCAGCAGCGATCCGGACTTGCCTGGGGACTACGAGCAGTACTTC.

This chain links TRBV5-1 with TRBJ1-1; 11 bases are a match to TRBD1. The CDR3 consists of 14 residues. Germline CDR1 reads SGHRS; CDR2 reads YFSETQ. The J segment lost 5 bases and the V segment lost 4 bases, leaving 4 bases of the junction unmatched. This CDR3 is CASSRDRGGTEAFF. CDR3 bases: TGCGCCAGCAGCCGGGACAGGGGGGGGACTGAAGCTTTCTTT.

This clone was observed a few times. This chain connects TRBV19 to TRBJ2-6; 9 positions match TRBD1. Germline CDR1 reads LNHDA; CDR2 reads SQIVND (reference sequence). CDR3 length: 16 residues. Trimming took 6 bases from V and 1 from J; bases not matched to a gene: 4. The CDR3 DNA reads TGTGCCAGTAGGGACAGGGGATCTTCTGGGGCCAACGTCCTGACTTTC. Its protein is CASRDRGSSGANVLTF.

The gene calls are TRBV2 and TRBJ1-1; D remains unclear. The germline CDR1 and CDR2 sequences are SNHLY and FYNNEI. V was trimmed by 4 bases and J by 1 base, leaving 10 bases between them. The CDR3 is made up of 14 amino acids. Here the CDR3 reads CASSGWGGNTEAFF. As DNA, the CDR3 is TGTGCCAGCAGTGGATGGGGAGGGAACACTGAAGCTTTCTTT.